The T cell receptor (beta chain) described here comes from a study of T cells in Graves' hyperthyroidism and ophthalmopathy. Hyperthyroidism was newly diagnosed in patients aged 18 to 65 (duration under 2 months). RNA transcripts were the template for amplifying TCR beta CDR3 regions. The TCR CDR3 was amplified in a first-round RT-PCR using the HTBI primer set. One entry per CDR3 protein results from TCRdb running MiXCR on the multiplex PCR reads. The table lists 340,000 or so distinct CDR3 sequences, 21% of them singletons. V lost 0 bases and J lost 8; bases outside the gene matches: 25. The germline V gene has CDR1 SGHAT and CDR2 FQDESV (reference sequence). The CDR3 runs to 21 residues. The table lists this clonotype with a few counts.

This sequence originates from a woman aged 45 to 65 with Graves' hyperthyroidism. Sequencing was performed on blood. The rearrangement joins TRBV11-1 to TRBJ2-1, with 7 bases matching TRBD2. Here the CDR3 DNA reads TGTGCCAGCAGCTTAGCGGTGGCTAGCGGTCCTTCTGGGGGGTTTATCTATGAGCAGTTCTTC. It translates to CASSLAVASGPSGGFIYEQFF.